The rows below give T cell receptor beta chains drawn from one sample of a study of Graves' ophthalmopathy and Graves' hyperthyroidism. TCRdb ran MiXCR on the multiplex PCR reads and lists one entry per CDR3 protein. The sample has almost 750,000 distinct CDR3 sequences, around 40% seen once; the top ten hold 40% to 45%. The sequenced sample was peripheral blood. Every receptor here comes from an adult man with Graves' ophthalmopathy. Both conserved end residues are part of each CDR3. Fields, in order: V gene, J gene, clone size, D gene, CDR3 protein, CDR3 DNA. The D gene is left open where the match is weak. A row's size may be missing; if present it is once, few, many or a size class.

>TRBV25-1|TRBJ2-7|.|.
CASSSQVKLSYEQYF
TGTGCCAGCAGTTCCCAGGTTAAATTATCCTACGAGCAGTACTTC
>TRBV5-5|TRBJ2-5|.|TRBD1
CASDRTGGQETQYF
TGTGCCAGCGACAGGACAGGGGGGCAAGAGACCCAGTACTTC
>TRBV2|TRBJ2-7|.|TRBD1
CASSFYDGTGVDEQYF
TGTGCCAGCAGTTTCTACGACGGGACAGGGGTGGACGAGCAGTACTTC
>TRBV10-3|TRBJ1-2|.|TRBD1
CAISGYALGQGSGYTF
TGTGCCATCAGTGGTTACGCTCTGGGACAGGGCTCTGGCTACACCTTC
>TRBV5-5|TRBJ2-6|many|.
CASEPGQFGANVLTF
TGTGCCAGCGAGCCTGGACAGTTTGGGGCCAACGTCCTGACTTTC
>TRBV29-1|TRBJ2-7|once|.
CSVKDILYEQYF
TGCAGCGTTAAGGACATTCTTTACGAGCAGTACTTC
>TRBV5-8|TRBJ2-5|many|.
CASSLRVAVGETQYF
TGTGCCAGCAGCTTACGGGTCGCCGTCGGTGAGACCCAGTACTTC
>TRBV14|TRBJ1-6|many|TRBD1
CASSQGQGAGSPLHF
TGTGCCAGCAGCCAAGGACAGGGGGCGGGTTCACCCCTCCACTTT
>TRBV9|TRBJ1-6|.|.
CASSLGLTGGYNSPLHF
TGTGCCAGCAGCTTGGGGCTTACGGGGGGCTATAATTCACCCCTCCACTTT
>TRBV15|TRBJ1-5|many|.
CATSRGRSGDSNQPQHF
TGTGCCACCAGCAGAGGCCGATCGGGGGATAGCAATCAGCCCCAGCATTTT
>TRBV29-1|TRBJ1-2|.|TRBD1
CSALLPGQGADGYTF
TGCAGCGCCCTTCTCCCGGGACAGGGGGCAGATGGCTACACCTTC
>TRBV15|TRBJ1-2|many|TRBD1
CATSSGTGRGYTF
TGTGCCACCAGCAGCGGGACAGGAAGGGGCTACACCTTC
>TRBV20-1|TRBJ2-7|.|TRBD2
CSAAPGTSGSYEQYF
TGCAGTGCTGCCCCTGGGACTAGCGGCTCCTACGAGCAGTACTTC
>TRBV29-1|TRBJ2-5|many|TRBD2
CSVERGVGETQYF
TGCAGCGTTGAACGGGGGGTCGGGGAGACCCAGTACTTC
>TRBV29-1|TRBJ2-7|many|.
CSVESIYEQYF
TGCAGCGTTGAATCCATATACGAGCAGTACTTC
>TRBV9|TRBJ2-6|many|TRBD1
CASRDSQAGANVLTF
TGTGCCAGCCGGGACAGTCAGGCTGGGGCCAACGTCCTGACTTTC
>TRBV7-9|TRBJ1-6|.|.
CASSSDSYADNSPIHF
TGTGCCAGCAGCTCTGACAGTTATGCCGATAATTCACCCATCCACTTT
>TRBV25-1|TRBJ2-7|few|.
CASSGRLAYEQYF
TGTGCCAGCAGTGGTCGACTTGCCTACGAGCAGTACTTC
>TRBV5-1|TRBJ1-1|.|.
CASSPSGWGGAEAFF
TGCGCCAGCAGCCCGTCCGGGTGGGGAGGCGCTGAAGCTTTCTTT
>TRBV5-1|TRBJ2-5|few|TRBD2
CASSQTRTSGAVTQYF
TGCGCCAGCAGCCAGACTCGGACTAGCGGGGCAGTGACCCAGTACTTC
>TRBV15|TRBJ2-7|.|TRBD2
CATGGDGTSGNEQYF
TGTGCCACCGGCGGAGACGGGACTAGCGGGAACGAGCAGTACTTC
>TRBV7-9|TRBJ2-7|many|.
CASSPNIHEQYF
TGTGCCAGCAGCCCTAACATCCACGAGCAGTACTTC
>TRBV29-1|TRBJ1-2|.|.
CSVGKGEGNTF
TGCAGCGTTGGAAAAGGGGAAGGAAACACCTTC
>TRBV2|TRBJ2-2|.|.
CASVRADTGELFF
TGTGCCAGCGTCCGGGCAGACACCGGGGAGCTGTTTTTT
>TRBV7-9|TRBJ2-7|.|TRBD2
CASSSTTSGRATSYEQYF
TGTGCCAGCAGCTCGACCACTAGCGGGAGGGCCACATCCTACGAGCAGTACTTC
>TRBV5-6|TRBJ1-2|.|.
CASSLEQGVYGYTF
TGTGCCAGCAGCTTGGAGCAGGGAGTTTATGGCTACACCTTC
>TRBV7-9|TRBJ2-7|.|TRBD1
CASSQDRGSGEQYF
TGTGCCAGCAGCCAGGACAGGGGATCGGGCGAGCAGTACTTC
>TRBV29-1|TRBJ2-7|many|.
CSVPRGGGEQYF
TGCAGCGTCCCCAGGGGAGGTGGCGAGCAGTACTTC
>TRBV25-1|TRBJ2-5|.|TRBD2
CASSHRAGARETQYF
TGTGCCAGCAGCCACAGAGCGGGAGCGAGAGAGACCCAGTACTTC
>TRBV6-5|TRBJ1-6|few|.
CASSYGVDSPLHF
TGTGCCAGCAGTTATGGTGTGGATTCACCCCTCCACTTT
>TRBV10-3|TRBJ2-7|many|.
CAISELGSGEQYF
TGTGCCATCAGTGAGTTGGGGTCAGGGGAGCAGTACTTC
>TRBV10-3|TRBJ1-3|few|.
CASSYFGTDSGNTIYF
TGTGCCAGCAGTTACTTCGGGACGGACTCTGGAAACACCATATATTTT
>TRBV7-9|TRBJ2-5|many|.
CASSLRGRETQYF
TGTGCCAGCAGCTTACGGGGCCGGGAGACCCAGTACTTC